This TCR beta chain appears in the sequencing data of a study of somatic mutations in cytotoxic T cells in rheumatoid arthritis. Study as a whole: Using a FACSAria II or Sony SH800, a portion of the V beta antibody-stained T-cell populations were flow-sorted at nearly 100% purity, and among those populations were V beta1+ cells that were then sequenced for TCRB. Overall study results and limits: The targets (antigens) of the expanded CD8+ clones were not known.

This CDR3 has 13 residues. Per the germline V gene, CDR1 is MNHEY and CDR2 is SVGAGI. Trimming took 7 bases from V and 1 from J, leaving 8 bases between them. Here immunoSEQ multiplex PCR was the method, and the copy in TCRdb shows in-frame clones only, minus some. The sample contains approximately 20,000 clones, about 80% of which appear only once. A remark on this clone: Its specificity is not known.

Material: CD8+ T cells sorted from blood. This clonotype was obtained from an adult with rheumatoid arthritis. The rearrangement joins TRBV6-5 to TRBJ2-4; D is perhaps TRBD2 (5 bases). The DNA of the CDR3 is TGTGCCAGCATGTCGGGGGCCAAAAACATTCAGTACTTC. The encoded protein is CASMSGAKNIQYF.